This is a list of T cell receptor beta chains from one sample in a study of cytomegalovirus exposure and HLA in healthy donors. The protocol was immunoSEQ multiplex PCR, while the TCRdb copy is restricted to in-frame clones and leaves out a portion. The sample holds 150,000 to 200,000 clones, about 85% seen once. The source material was PBMCs. These receptors all stem from a man aged 50 to 59 in good health and CMV-seropositive. CDR3s leave out the opening cysteine and the closing phenylalanine or tryptophan. D genes are given only for firm matches. Only part of the rows carry a size: once, few, many, or a class if the clone is expanded.

clone_size d_call cdr3_length v_call cdr3_aa
- - 14 TRBV5-1 ASSSGLGGFQETQY
few - 15 TRBV28 ASSSALSQATTDTQY
- TRBD1 12 TRBV18 ASSPPGQSYGYT
- - 13 TRBV28 ASSPYRDMNTEAF
- TRBD2 16 TRBV28 ASSQPTSGTLLQETQY
few TRBD2 16 TRBV29-1 SVEGTSLAGERDNEQF
- - 14 TRBV4-2 ASSQGGQVHSYEQY
- TRBD1 13 TRBV28 ASSFTGADFYGYT
few - 11 TRBV9 ASSDQGQQPQH
- - 12 TRBV4-1 ASSHGPGANVLT
once - 12 TRBV6-5 ASQATGLNTEAF
- - 10 TRBV7-3 ASSGREGTQY
- - 11 TRBV7-9 ASSDQAGQPQH
- - 13 TRBV5-4 ASSIPGLSNYGYT
- TRBD1 12 TRBV6-5 ASSYRGLRLEQY